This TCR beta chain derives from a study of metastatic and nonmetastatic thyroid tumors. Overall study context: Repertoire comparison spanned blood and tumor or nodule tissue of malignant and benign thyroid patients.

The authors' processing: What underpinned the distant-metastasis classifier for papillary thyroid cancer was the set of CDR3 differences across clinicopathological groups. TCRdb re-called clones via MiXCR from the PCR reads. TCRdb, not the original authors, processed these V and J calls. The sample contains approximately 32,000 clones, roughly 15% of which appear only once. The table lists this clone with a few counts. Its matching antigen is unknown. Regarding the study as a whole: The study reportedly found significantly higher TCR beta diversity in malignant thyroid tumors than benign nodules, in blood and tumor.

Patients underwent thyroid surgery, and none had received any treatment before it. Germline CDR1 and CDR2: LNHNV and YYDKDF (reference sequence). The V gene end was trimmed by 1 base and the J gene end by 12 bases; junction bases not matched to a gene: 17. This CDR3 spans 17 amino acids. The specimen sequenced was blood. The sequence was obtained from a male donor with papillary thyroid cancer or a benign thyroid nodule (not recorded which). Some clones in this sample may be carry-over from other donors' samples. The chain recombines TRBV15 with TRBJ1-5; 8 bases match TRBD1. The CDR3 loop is CATSRGRQGIPNKRQHF. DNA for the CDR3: TGTGCCACCAGCAGAGGAAGACAGGGGATCCCCAATAAGCGCCAGCATTTT.